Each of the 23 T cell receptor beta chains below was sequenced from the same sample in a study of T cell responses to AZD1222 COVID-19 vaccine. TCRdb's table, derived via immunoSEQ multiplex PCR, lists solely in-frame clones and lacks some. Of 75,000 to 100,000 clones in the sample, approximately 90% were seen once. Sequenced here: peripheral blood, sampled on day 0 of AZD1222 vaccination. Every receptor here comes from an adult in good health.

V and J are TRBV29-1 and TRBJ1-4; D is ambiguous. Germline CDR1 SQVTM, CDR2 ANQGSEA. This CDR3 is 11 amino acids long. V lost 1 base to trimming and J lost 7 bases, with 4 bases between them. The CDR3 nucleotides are TGCAGCGTTGAAGGGGCTGAAAAACTGTTTTTT. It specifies CSVEGAEKLFF.

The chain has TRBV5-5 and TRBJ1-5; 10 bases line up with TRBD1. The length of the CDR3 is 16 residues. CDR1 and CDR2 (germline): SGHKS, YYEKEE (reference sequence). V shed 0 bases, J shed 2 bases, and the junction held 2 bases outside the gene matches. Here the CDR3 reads CASSLAGTGGNQPQHF. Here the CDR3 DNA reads TGTGCCAGCAGCTTGGCCGGGACAGGGGGCAATCAGCCCCAGCATTTT. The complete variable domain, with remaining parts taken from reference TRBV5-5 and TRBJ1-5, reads DAGVTQSPTHLIKTRGQQVTLRCSPISGHKSVSWYQQVLGQGPQFIFQYYEKEERGRGNFPDRFSARQFPNYSSELNVNALLLGDSALYLCASSLAGTGGNQPQHFGDGTRLSIL.

CDR3 sequence reads: CASSYQGAGYTEAFF. The CDR3 DNA reads TGTGCCAGCAGTTACCAGGGGGCGGGGTACACTGAAGCTTTCTTT. The chain combines TRBV6-2 or TRBV6-3 with TRBJ1-1; 8 nucleotides line up with TRBD1. V gave up 2 bases and J gave up 3 bases; unmatched junction bases: 5. Germline CDR1 reads MNHEY; CDR2 reads SVGEGT. The CDR3 loop spans 15 amino acids.

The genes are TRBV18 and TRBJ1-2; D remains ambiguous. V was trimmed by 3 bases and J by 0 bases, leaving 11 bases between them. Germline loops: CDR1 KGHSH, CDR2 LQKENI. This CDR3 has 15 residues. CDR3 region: CASSPVEESNYGYTF. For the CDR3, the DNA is TGTGCCAGCTCACCGGTAGAGGAGTCTAACTATGGCTACACCTTC.

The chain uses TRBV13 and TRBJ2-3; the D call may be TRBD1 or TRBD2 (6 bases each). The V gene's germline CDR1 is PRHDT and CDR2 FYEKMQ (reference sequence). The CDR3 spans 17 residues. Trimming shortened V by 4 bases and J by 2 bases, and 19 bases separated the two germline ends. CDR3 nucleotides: TGTGCCAGCAGCTACACCCCTCACAGGGAGGTCACAGATACGCAGTATTTT. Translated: CASSYTPHREVTDTQYF.

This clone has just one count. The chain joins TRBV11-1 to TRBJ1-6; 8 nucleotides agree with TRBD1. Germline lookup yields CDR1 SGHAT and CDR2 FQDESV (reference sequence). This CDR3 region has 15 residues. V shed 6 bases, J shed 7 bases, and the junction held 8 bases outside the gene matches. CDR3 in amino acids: CASSHPGTGNSPLHF. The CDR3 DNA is TGTGCCAGCAGTCATCCAGGGACAGGCAATTCACCCCTCCACTTT.

The CDR3 DNA follows: TGTGCCAGCAGTCTAAGGACAGAGCAGTACTTC. Protein: CASSLRTEQYF. This rearrangement joins TRBV28 to TRBJ2-7; D is possibly TRBD1 (5 bases). The CDR3 consists of 11 residues. The V end was cut by 5 bases, the J end by 7 bases, with 9 bases between. Germline-derived CDR1 and CDR2 are MDHEN and SYDVKM.

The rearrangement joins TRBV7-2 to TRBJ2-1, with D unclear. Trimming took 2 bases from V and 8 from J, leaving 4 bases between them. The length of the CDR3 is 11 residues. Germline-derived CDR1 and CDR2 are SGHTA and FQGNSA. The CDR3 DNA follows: TGTGCCAGCAGCTTAATGTATGAGCAGTTCTTC. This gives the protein CASSLMYEQFF.

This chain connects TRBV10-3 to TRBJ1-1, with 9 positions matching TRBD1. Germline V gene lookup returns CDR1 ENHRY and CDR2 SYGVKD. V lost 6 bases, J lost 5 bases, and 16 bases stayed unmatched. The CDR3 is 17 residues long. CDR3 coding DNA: TGTGCCATCAGAAAGGACAGGGGCCGCCTTGGGGAAACTGAAGCTTTCTTT. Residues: CAIRKDRGRLGETEAFF.

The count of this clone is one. The DNA of the CDR3 is TGCGCCAGCAGCCAAGATATCGGTCGGCTCACCATATATTTT. Residues: CASSQDIGRLTIYF. J is TRBJ1-3 and V is TRBV4-1, with no clear D. Trimming left V 0 bases short and J 9 bases short, with 12 bases between. This CDR3 spans 14 amino acids. Germline lookup yields CDR1 MGHRA and CDR2 YSYEKL.

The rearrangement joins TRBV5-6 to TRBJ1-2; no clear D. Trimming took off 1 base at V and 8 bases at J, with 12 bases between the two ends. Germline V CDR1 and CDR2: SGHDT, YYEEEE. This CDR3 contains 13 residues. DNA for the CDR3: TGTGCCAGCAGCTTGAGGGCAGGTTTAGGCTACACCTTC. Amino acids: CASSLRAGLGYTF. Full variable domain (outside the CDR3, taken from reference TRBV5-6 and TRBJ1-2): DAGVTQSPTHLIKTRGQQVTLRCSPKSGHDTVSWYQQALGQGPQFIFQYYEEEERQRGNFPDRFSGHQFPNYSSELNVNALLLGDSALYLCASSLRAGLGYTFGSGTRLTVV.

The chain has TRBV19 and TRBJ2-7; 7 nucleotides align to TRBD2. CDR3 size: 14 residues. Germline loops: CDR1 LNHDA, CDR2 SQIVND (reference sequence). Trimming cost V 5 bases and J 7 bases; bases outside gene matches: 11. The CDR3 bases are TGTGCCAGTAGTCCAGGCCGGGCCGGGGGGGAGCAGTACTTC. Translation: CASSPGRAGGEQYF.

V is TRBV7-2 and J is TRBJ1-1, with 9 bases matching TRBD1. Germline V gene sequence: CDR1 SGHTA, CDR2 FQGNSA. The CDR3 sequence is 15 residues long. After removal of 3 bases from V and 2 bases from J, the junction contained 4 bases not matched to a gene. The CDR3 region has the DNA TGTGCCAGCAGCTTGCGGACAGGGGAAAACACTGAAGCTTTCTTT. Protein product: CASSLRTGENTEAFF.

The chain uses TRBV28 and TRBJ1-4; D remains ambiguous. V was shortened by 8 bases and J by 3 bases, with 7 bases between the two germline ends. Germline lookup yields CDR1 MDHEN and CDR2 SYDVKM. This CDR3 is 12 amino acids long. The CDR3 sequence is CASREPNEKLFF. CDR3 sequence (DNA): TGTGCCAGCCGGGAACCTAATGAAAAACTGTTTTTT.

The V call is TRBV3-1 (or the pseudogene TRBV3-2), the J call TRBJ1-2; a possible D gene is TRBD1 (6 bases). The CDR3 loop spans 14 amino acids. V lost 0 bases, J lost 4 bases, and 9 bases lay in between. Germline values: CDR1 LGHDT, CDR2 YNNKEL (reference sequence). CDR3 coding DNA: TGTGCCAGCAGCCAAGACTCAGGGGCCTATGGCTACACCTTC. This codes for CASSQDSGAYGYTF.

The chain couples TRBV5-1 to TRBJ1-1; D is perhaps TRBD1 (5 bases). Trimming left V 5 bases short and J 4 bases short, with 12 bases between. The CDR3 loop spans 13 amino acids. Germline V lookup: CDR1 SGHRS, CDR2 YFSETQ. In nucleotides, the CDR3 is TGCGCCAGCAGGGCGACAGCAGTCACTGAAGCTTTCTTT. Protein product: CASRATAVTEAFF.

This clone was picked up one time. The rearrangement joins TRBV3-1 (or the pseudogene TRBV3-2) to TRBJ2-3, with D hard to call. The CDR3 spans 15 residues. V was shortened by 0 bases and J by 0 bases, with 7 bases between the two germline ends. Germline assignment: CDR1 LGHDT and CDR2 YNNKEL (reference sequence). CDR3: CASSQEPLSTDTQYF. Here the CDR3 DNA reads TGTGCCAGCAGCCAAGAGCCACTTAGCACAGATACGCAGTATTTT.

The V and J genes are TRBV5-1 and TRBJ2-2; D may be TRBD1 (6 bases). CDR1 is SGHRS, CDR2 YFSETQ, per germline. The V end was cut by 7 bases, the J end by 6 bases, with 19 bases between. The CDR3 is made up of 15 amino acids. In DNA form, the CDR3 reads TGCGCCAGCGGCCAAACAGGGAAAGAGGCCGGGGAGCTGTTTTTT. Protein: CASGQTGKEAGELFF.

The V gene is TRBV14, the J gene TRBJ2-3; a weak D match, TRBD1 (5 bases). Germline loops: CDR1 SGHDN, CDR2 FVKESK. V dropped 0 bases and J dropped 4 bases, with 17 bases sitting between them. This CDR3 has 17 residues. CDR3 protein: CASSQDRWTSNPDTQYF. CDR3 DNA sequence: TGTGCCAGCAGCCAAGATCGTTGGACATCAAACCCAGATACGCAGTATTTT.

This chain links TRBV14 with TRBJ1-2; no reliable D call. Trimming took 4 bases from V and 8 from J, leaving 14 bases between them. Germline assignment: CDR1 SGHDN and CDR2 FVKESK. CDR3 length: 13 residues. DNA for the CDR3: TGTGCCAGCAGCCGTCAATTTCAAGGGGGCTACACCTTC. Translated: CASSRQFQGGYTF.

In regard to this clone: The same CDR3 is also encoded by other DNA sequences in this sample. The DNA for the CDR3 is TGTGCCAGCAGCTCGGGGACAGCTGAAGCTTTCTTT. Translating it yields CASSSGTAEAFF. The chain is built from TRBV7-9 and TRBJ1-1; 7 bases line up with TRBD1. V shed 4 bases, J shed 6 bases, and the junction held 2 bases outside the gene matches. CDR1 SEHNR and CDR2 FQNEAQ come from the germline V gene (reference sequence). The CDR3 runs 12 residues.

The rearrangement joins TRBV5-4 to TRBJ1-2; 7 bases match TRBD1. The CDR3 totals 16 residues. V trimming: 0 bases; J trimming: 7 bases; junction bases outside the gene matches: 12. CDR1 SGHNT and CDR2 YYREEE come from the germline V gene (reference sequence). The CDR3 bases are TGTGCCAGCAGCTTGGGGGGACAGCCTACGTCCGCTGGCTACACCTTC. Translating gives CASSLGGQPTSAGYTF.

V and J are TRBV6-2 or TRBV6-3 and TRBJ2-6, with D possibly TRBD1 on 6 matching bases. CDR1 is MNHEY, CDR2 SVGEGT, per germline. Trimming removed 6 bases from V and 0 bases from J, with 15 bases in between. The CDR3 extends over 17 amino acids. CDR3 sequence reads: CASSTRGPRSGANVLTF. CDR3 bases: TGTGCCAGCAGCACCAGGGGTCCCCGCTCTGGGGCCAACGTCCTGACTTTC.